The rows below give T cell receptor beta chains drawn from one sample of a study of regulatory T cells. The table came from immunoSEQ multiplex PCR; TCRdb's copy has only in-frame clones and leaves some out. The data hold 20,000 or so clones, with 93% observed a single time. Sequencing was carried out using CD8+ T cells sorted from blood. All receptors derive from a child aged 2 to 15 with CD3G deficiency. The CDR3 runs from the conserved cysteine through the conserved F or W. Each record gives: D gene, clone size, V gene, J gene, CDR3 protein, CDR3 DNA. The D gene is left open where the match is weak. The listing skips clone size in some rows; elsewhere it reads once, few, many or a size class.

>.|.|TRBV5-1|TRBJ2-1
CASSSPGGLIF
TGCGCCAGCAGCTCTCCGGGGGGCCTGATCTTC
>.|.|TRBV19|TRBJ1-5
CASSDGVQPQHF
TGTGCCAGTAGTGACGGGGTCCAGCCCCAGCATTTT
>.|.|TRBV19|TRBJ1-2
CASSYRSNYGYTF
TGTGCCAGTAGTTACAGGTCCAACTATGGCTACACCTTC
>.|.|TRBV4-1|TRBJ2-5
CASSQDYIGNSGREETQYF
TGCGCCAGCAGCCAAGATTATATAGGGAACTCGGGTCGAGAGGAGACCCAGTACTTC
>.|.|TRBV6-1|TRBJ2-6
CASSTGSGANVLTF
TGTGCCAGCAGCACAGGCTCTGGGGCCAACGTCCTGACTTTC
>TRBD2|.|TRBV10-3|TRBJ2-3
CAISDYGLAGAGDTQYF
TGTGCCATCAGTGACTACGGACTAGCGGGAGCTGGTGATACGCAGTATTTT
>TRBD2|.|TRBV6-1|TRBJ2-7
CASSELGTSGPYEQYF
TGTGCCAGCAGTGAACTCGGGACTAGCGGCCCCTACGAGCAGTACTTC
>.|.|TRBV6-1|TRBJ2-7
CASRGPHEQYF
TGTGCCAGCAGGGGTCCGCACGAGCAGTACTTC
>.|.|TRBV6-1|TRBJ1-1
CASSEGESTEAFF
TGTGCCAGCAGTGAAGGGGAAAGCACTGAAGCTTTCTTT
>.|.|TRBV6-1|TRBJ1-1
CASSDGRDPRRTFF
TGTGCCAGCAGTGATGGACGGGACCCTAGAAGAACTTTCTTT
>TRBD2|.|TRBV19|TRBJ2-1
CASSEGLAGGPWFF
TGTGCCAGTAGTGAGGGACTAGCGGGAGGGCCCTGGTTCTTC
>TRBD2|.|TRBV27|TRBJ2-1
CASSPGLEHNEQFF
TGTGCCAGCAGCCCGGGACTAGAACACAATGAGCAGTTCTTC
>.|.|TRBV28|TRBJ2-3
CASSETVSTDTQYF
TGTGCCAGCAGTGAGACCGTTAGCACAGATACGCAGTATTTT
>.|.|TRBV28|TRBJ2-7
CASSQQGLSYEQYF
TGTGCCAGCAGTCAACAGGGTCTGAGCTACGAGCAGTACTTC
>.|.|TRBV28|TRBJ2-7
CASSSLLTHDYEQYF
TGTGCCAGCAGTTCTTTGTTGACACATGACTACGAGCAGTACTTC
>.|once|TRBV28|TRBJ2-7
CASSTARDGDYEQYF
TGTGCCAGCAGTACGGCACGGGACGGGGACTACGAGCAGTACTTC
>.|.|TRBV11-2|TRBJ1-1
CASSPFGPKGHPNTEAFF
TGTGCCAGCAGCCCCTTCGGGCCTAAGGGACATCCCAACACTGAAGCTTTCTTT
>.|.|TRBV28|TRBJ1-1
CASLPESLDSEAFF
TGTGCCAGCCTGCCTGAATCGTTGGACTCTGAAGCTTTCTTT
>.|.|TRBV10-2|TRBJ1-5
CASSEGYNQPQHF
TGCGCCAGCAGTGAAGGGTACAATCAGCCCCAGCATTTT
>.|.|TRBV4-1|TRBJ2-6
CASSPSDFGANVLTF
TGCGCCAGCAGCCCATCCGACTTTGGGGCCAACGTCCTGACTTTC
>.|.|TRBV21-1|TRBJ1-5
CARSRSQPQHF
TGTGCCCGCTCAAGGAGCCAGCCCCAGCATTTT
>TRBD2|.|TRBV28|TRBJ2-7
CASSGAGVDYEQYF
TGTGCCAGCAGCGGAGCGGGAGTTGACTACGAGCAGTACTTC
>TRBD1|.|TRBV19|TRBJ1-2
CASSEQGANYGYTF
TGTGCCAGTAGCGAGCAGGGGGCGAACTATGGCTACACCTTC
>TRBD1|once|TRBV7-9|TRBJ2-2
CASSVWTGGANTGELFF
TGTGCCAGCAGCGTCTGGACAGGGGGCGCGAACACCGGGGAGCTGTTTTTT
>.|.|TRBV11-2|TRBJ2-5
CASSLQGLGETQYF
TGTGCCAGCAGCTTACAGGGACTGGGGGAGACCCAGTACTTC
>.|.|TRBV28|TRBJ2-7
CASSFTQSSYEQYF
TGTGCCAGCAGTTTCACCCAGAGCTCCTACGAGCAGTACTTC
>TRBD1|.|TRBV28|TRBJ2-7
CASSDPGQGSEQYF
TGTGCCAGCAGTGACCCGGGACAGGGTAGCGAGCAGTACTTC
>.|.|TRBV19|TRBJ1-5
CASSNINQPQHF
TGTGCCAGTAGTAACATTAATCAGCCCCAGCATTTT
>TRBD1|.|TRBV28|TRBJ2-7
CASSLRDRGDLYF
TGTGCCAGCAGTTTAAGGGACAGGGGGGATCTGTACTTC